What follows are 29 T cell receptor beta chains derived from one specimen sequenced in a study of OX40 agonist ivuxolimab in advanced cancers. The method was immunoSEQ multiplex PCR; TCRdb's version includes in-frame clones alone and lacks a portion of them. Among approximately 23,000 clones listed, 80% to 90% were seen once. The sample was CD4+ or CD8+ T cells sorted from blood, taken in a trial of the OX40 agonist ivuxolimab. Receptor source: an adult with an advanced solid tumor such as melanoma, head and neck, liver or kidney cancer.

The chain has TRBV14 and TRBJ2-5; 8 nucleotides align to TRBD1. Germline CDR1 is SGHDN and CDR2 is FVKESK. CDR3 length: 17 residues. V lost 5 bases, J lost 4 bases, and 15 bases stayed unmatched. CDR3 protein: CASSTIFRTGLGETQYF. The DNA for the CDR3 is TGTGCCAGCAGCACCATATTCCGGACAGGGTTAGGAGAGACCCAGTACTTC. Full variable domain (rest looked up from reference TRBV14 and TRBJ2-5): EAGVTQFPSHSVIEKGQTVTLRCDPISGHDNLYWYRRVMGKEIKFLLHFVKESKQDESGMPNNRFLAERTGGTYSTLKVQPAELEDSGVYFCASSTIFRTGLGETQYFGPGTRLLVL.

V gene TRBV9 combines with J gene TRBJ2-7, with TRBD2 as a possible D gene (5 bases). Germline V gene lookup returns CDR1 SGDLS and CDR2 YYNGEE. The length of the CDR3 is 13 residues. The germline V and J ends were trimmed by 4 bases and 3 bases, with 11 bases remaining between them. The DNA for the CDR3 is TGTGCCAGCAGCCCCGGGGTCGTCTACGAGCAGTACTTC. Translation gives CASSPGVVYEQYF.

This chain joins TRBV27 and TRBJ1-2; no reliable D call. This CDR3 is 13 amino acids long. The ends were cut back, 2 bases at V and 8 bases at J, with 12 bases in the middle. From germline, CDR1 is MNHEY and CDR2 SMNVEV (reference sequence). CDR3 DNA sequence: TGTGCCAGCAGTTTACTACCGACCGGAGGCTACACCTTC. Its protein product is CASSLLPTGGYTF.

Worth noting for this clone: The same CDR3 is also encoded by other DNA sequences in this sample. The chain links TRBV7-3 to TRBJ2-3; no definite D call. Trimming cost V 2 bases and J 1 base, with 7 bases left between them. CDR3 length: 14 amino acids. CDR1 SGHTA and CDR2 FQGTGA come from the germline V gene. In DNA form, the CDR3 reads TGTGCCAGCAGCTTAGAGGTCGGCACAGATACGCAGTATTTT. It yields the protein CASSLEVGTDTQYF.

The chain employs TRBV28 and TRBJ1-1; maybe TRBD1 (5 bases). The CDR3 sequence is 13 residues long. Germline V CDR1 and CDR2: MDHEN, SYDVKM. V was shortened by 9 bases and J by 3 bases, with 14 bases between the two germline ends. Written as DNA, the CDR3 is TGTGCCAGTTTATGGGGGTACGACACTGAAGCTTTCTTT. Protein: CASLWGYDTEAFF.

The rearrangement uses TRBV6-1 and TRBJ2-7; D gene unclear. V lost 7 bases, J lost 4 bases, and 20 bases lay in between. This CDR3 has 15 amino acids. Germline V CDR1 and CDR2: MNHNS, SASEGT. The CDR3 bases are TGTGCCAGCACCTACGAACGGGTTAGACAATACGAGCAGTACTTC. Amino acids: CASTYERVRQYEQYF.

This rearrangement joins TRBV28 to TRBJ1-1; 10 bases line up with TRBD1. V lost 7 bases and J lost 5; bases outside the gene matches: 13. CDR1 and CDR2 (germline): MDHEN, SYDVKM. The CDR3 extends over 16 amino acids. For the CDR3, the DNA is TGTGCCAGCACGTCCCGGGACAGGGGCGCATGGACTGAAGCTTTCTTT. This gives the protein CASTSRDRGAWTEAFF.

CDR3 sequence: CASSLVSGELFF. CDR3 sequence (DNA): TGCGCCAGCAGCCTCGTCAGCGGGGAGCTGTTTTTT. This chain connects TRBV4-3 to TRBJ2-2; no clear D. This CDR3 has 12 residues. Trimming left V 4 bases short and J 7 bases short, with 7 bases between. Per the germline V gene, CDR1 is LGHNA and CDR2 is YSLEER.

With respect to this clone: The sample holds other DNA sequences that translate to the same CDR3. The V and J genes are TRBV27 and TRBJ1-6; possibly TRBD1 for D (5 bases). CDR3 length equals 13 residues. The V and J ends lost 6 bases and 7 bases respectively, with 10 bases between them. Germline loops: CDR1 MNHEY, CDR2 SMNVEV (reference sequence). The CDR3, as DNA: TGTGCCAGCAGAACAGGATACAATTCACCCCTCCACTTT. Protein sequence: CASRTGYNSPLHF.

This sequence joins TRBV19 and TRBJ2-1, with 11 bases identical to TRBD2. V was pared by 5 bases and J by 0 bases, with 6 bases of the junction left unmatched. Germline V gives CDR1 LNHDA, CDR2 SQIVND (reference sequence). The CDR3 consists of 17 residues. The chain's CDR3 is CASSWSSGGHSYNEQFF. CDR3 coding DNA: TGTGCCAGTAGTTGGTCTAGCGGGGGGCACTCCTACAATGAGCAGTTCTTC. Full variable domain (rest looked up from reference TRBV19 and TRBJ2-1): DGGITQSPKYLFRKEGQNVTLSCEQNLNHDAMYWYRQDPGQGLRLIYYSQIVNDFQKGDIAEGYSVSREKKESFPLTVTSAQKNPTAFYLCASSWSSGGHSYNEQFFGPGTRLTVL.

The chain links TRBV11-3 to TRBJ2-2; D might be TRBD1 (6 bases). This CDR3 has 16 amino acids. Per the germline V gene, CDR1 is SGHNT and CDR2 is YENEEA. Trimming shortened V by 5 bases and J by 4 bases, and 17 bases separated the two germline ends. The CDR3: CASSPRQVQLTGELFF. For the CDR3, the DNA is TGTGCCAGCAGCCCGAGACAGGTTCAACTCACCGGGGAGCTGTTTTTT.

The chain has TRBV27 and TRBJ1-2; D not resolved. This CDR3 has 11 residues. Germline lookup yields CDR1 MNHEY and CDR2 SMNVEV (reference sequence). Trimming removed 10 bases from V and 4 bases from J, with 10 bases in between. The CDR3 nucleotides read TGTGCCAACCCAGTCCCCTATGGCTACACCTTC. Residues: CANPVPYGYTF.

The gene calls are TRBV15 and TRBJ1-4; D is possibly TRBD1 (5 bases). Trimming cost V 0 bases and J 5 bases, with 19 bases left between them. CDR1 is LNHNV, CDR2 YYDKDF, per germline (reference sequence). The CDR3 length is 18 residues. The CDR3 region has the DNA TGTGCCACCAGCAGAGATATTGGGAATGGGGACCTCAATGAAAAACTGTTTTTT. Translated, it gives CATSRDIGNGDLNEKLFF.

The table lists this clone with a few counts. The V gene is TRBV7-3, the J gene TRBJ2-3; D gene unclear. CDR1 SGHTA and CDR2 FQGTGA come from the germline V gene. V was pared by 1 base and J by 2 bases, with 7 bases between. CDR3 length equals 14 residues. The CDR3 DNA follows: TGTGCCAGCAGCTTAAGTGGCTTCACAGATACGCAGTATTTT. Encoded protein: CASSLSGFTDTQYF. The full variable domain, completed using reference TRBV7-3 and TRBJ2-3, is GAGVSQTPSNKVTEKGKYVELRCDPISGHTALYWYRQSLGQGPEFLIYFQGTGAADDSGLPNDRFFAVRPEGSVSTLKIQRTERGDSAVYLCASSLSGFTDTQYFGPGTRLTVL.

The V call is TRBV13, the J call TRBJ2-3; the match to TRBD1 covers 8 bases. The CDR3 totals 15 residues. After removal of 5 bases from V and 4 bases from J, the junction contained 8 bases not matched to a gene. Germline CDR1 reads PRHDT; CDR2 reads FYEKMQ (reference sequence). In DNA form, the CDR3 reads TGTGCCAGCAGCCCGGGGACAGGCCCACCAGATACGCAGTATTTT. This gives the protein CASSPGTGPPDTQYF.

This sequence joins TRBV27 and TRBJ2-5, with 11 bases identical to TRBD1. This CDR3 contains 17 residues. After removal of 2 bases from V and 4 bases from J, the junction contained 9 bases not matched to a gene. CDR1 is MNHEY, CDR2 SMNVEV, per germline (reference sequence). The CDR3 coding sequence is TGTGCCAGCAGTTTAGAGTCCGGGACAGGGGGACGAGAGACCCAGTACTTC. As protein: CASSLESGTGGRETQYF.

This chain uses TRBV19 with TRBJ1-2; D uncertain. The CDR3 contains 13 residues. V lost 5 bases to trimming and J lost 0 bases, with 7 bases between them. Germline CDR1 LNHDA, CDR2 SQIVND (reference sequence). CDR3 region: CASSPMANYGYTF. CDR3 coding DNA: TGTGCCAGTAGTCCAATGGCTAACTATGGCTACACCTTC.

This chain joins TRBV19 and TRBJ2-3, with 7 bases aligning to TRBD2. Germline-derived CDR1 and CDR2 are LNHDA and SQIVND (reference sequence). With V trimmed by 3 bases and J by 2 bases, 11 bases remained unmatched. The CDR3 extends over 17 amino acids. The CDR3: CASSIIYPAGYTDTQYF. DNA of the CDR3: TGTGCCAGTAGTATTATTTATCCAGCGGGGTACACAGATACGCAGTATTTT. The complete variable domain, with remaining parts taken from reference TRBV19 and TRBJ2-3, reads DGGITQSPKYLFRKEGQNVTLSCEQNLNHDAMYWYRQDPGQGLRLIYYSQIVNDFQKGDIAEGYSVSREKKESFPLTVTSAQKNPTAFYLCASSIIYPAGYTDTQYFGPGTRLTVL.

The rearrangement uses TRBV30 and TRBJ2-4, with unresolved D. From germline, CDR1 is GTSNPN and CDR2 SVGIG (reference sequence). The CDR3 length is 12 residues. The V end was cut by 5 bases, the J end by 5 bases, with 10 bases between. The CDR3 DNA is TGTGCCTGGTCTGACTCAGAAAACATTCAGTACTTC. It encodes CAWSDSENIQYF.

The chain joins TRBV6-6 to TRBJ2-7; D could derive from TRBD1 or TRBD2 (5 bases each). Germline V CDR1 and CDR2: MNHNY, SVGAGI (reference sequence). The CDR3 covers 12 residues. With 8 bases removed from V and 3 bases from J, the gap between germline ends came to 11 bases. Here the CDR3 reads CASEGRDYEQYF. The CDR3, as DNA: TGTGCCAGCGAGGGCAGGGACTACGAGCAGTACTTC.

V gene TRBV9 combines with J gene TRBJ2-4, with 7 bases that match TRBD2. Germline CDR1 is SGDLS and CDR2 is YYNGEE. This CDR3 spans 12 amino acids. With V trimmed by 6 bases and J by 7 bases, 4 bases remained unmatched. The DNA for the CDR3 is TGTGCCAGCAAAGGGAGGGAGAACATTCAGTACTTC. This encodes CASKGRENIQYF.

V gene TRBV6-5 combines with J gene TRBJ1-2, with D possibly TRBD1 on 5 matching bases. Trimming removed 0 bases at V and 8 bases at J, with 16 bases between. Germline V CDR1 and CDR2: MNHEY, SVGAGI. The CDR3 runs 15 residues. The CDR3 region is CASSYSRTGALGYTF. The CDR3, as DNA: TGTGCCAGCAGTTACTCGAGAACAGGTGCTTTGGGCTACACCTTC.

The CDR3 reads CASSATGDLAKNIQYF. As DNA, the CDR3 is TGTGCCAGTAGTGCGACAGGGGATCTAGCCAAAAACATTCAGTACTTC. The chain employs TRBV19 and TRBJ2-4; TRBD1 matches at 8 bases. The germline gives CDR1 LNHDA, CDR2 SQIVND (reference sequence). This CDR3 is built from 16 residues. With 5 bases clipped from V and 0 bases from J, the junction kept 6 bases outside the gene matches.

In this sample, this clone turned up a few times. This chain links TRBV7-3 with TRBJ1-1; D not resolved. This CDR3 is built from 14 residues. Per the germline V gene, CDR1 is SGHTA and CDR2 is FQGTGA. The V end was cut by 1 base, the J end by 4 bases, with 10 bases between. The CDR3 reads CASSLNPAVTEAFF. DNA of the CDR3: TGTGCCAGCAGCTTAAATCCGGCGGTCACTGAAGCTTTCTTT.

The chain uses TRBV7-8 and TRBJ2-1, with 15 bases identical to TRBD2. The germline gives CDR1 SGHVS, CDR2 FQNEAQ. This CDR3 contains 17 residues. The V and J ends lost 4 bases and 3 bases, in that order; junction bases with no gene match: 4. CDR3 in amino acids: CASSWTSGGGSYNEQFF. The CDR3 bases are TGTGCCAGCAGCTGGACTAGCGGGGGGGGTAGCTACAATGAGCAGTTCTTC.

The chain is built from TRBV4-2 and TRBJ2-1; TRBD2 matches 7 bases. V shed 6 bases, J shed 6 bases, and the junction held 8 bases outside the gene matches. The CDR3 is 14 amino acids. Per germline, CDR1 LGHNA and CDR2 YNFKEQ. As DNA, the CDR3 is TGTGCCAGCAGGGAGGGCGGGGGAAGCAATGAGCAGTTCTTC. This sequence encodes CASREGGGSNEQFF.

V is TRBV27 and J is TRBJ2-5; maybe TRBD2 (6 bases). The V end lost 5 bases, the J end lost 9 bases, and 19 bases lay between the germline ends. CDR3 length equals 14 residues. Germline lookup yields CDR1 MNHEY and CDR2 SMNVEV (reference sequence). CDR3 loop: CASSPLSNGEAQYF. CDR3 DNA: TGTGCCAGCAGTCCCCTTTCCAACGGGGAGGCCCAGTACTTC.

J is TRBJ1-1 and V is TRBV4-1, with 8 nucleotides matching TRBD1. V shed 3 bases and J 4 bases; nucleotides not matched to a gene: 7. The CDR3 length is 15 residues. Germline V gene lookup returns CDR1 MGHRA and CDR2 YSYEKL. The CDR3 protein is CASSHFRGLVTEAFF. In nucleotides, the CDR3 is TGCGCCAGCAGCCATTTCAGGGGGCTTGTCACTGAAGCTTTCTTT.

The V call is TRBV6-1, the J call TRBJ1-5; the D is unclear. Germline CDR1 and CDR2: MNHNS and SASEGT. V was pared by 6 bases and J by 7 bases, with 16 bases between. This CDR3 is 14 amino acids long. CDR3 in DNA: TGTGCCAGCAGCCAAAGACCCTCGGGGCAGCCCCAGCATTTT. Translated, it gives CASSQRPSGQPQHF.